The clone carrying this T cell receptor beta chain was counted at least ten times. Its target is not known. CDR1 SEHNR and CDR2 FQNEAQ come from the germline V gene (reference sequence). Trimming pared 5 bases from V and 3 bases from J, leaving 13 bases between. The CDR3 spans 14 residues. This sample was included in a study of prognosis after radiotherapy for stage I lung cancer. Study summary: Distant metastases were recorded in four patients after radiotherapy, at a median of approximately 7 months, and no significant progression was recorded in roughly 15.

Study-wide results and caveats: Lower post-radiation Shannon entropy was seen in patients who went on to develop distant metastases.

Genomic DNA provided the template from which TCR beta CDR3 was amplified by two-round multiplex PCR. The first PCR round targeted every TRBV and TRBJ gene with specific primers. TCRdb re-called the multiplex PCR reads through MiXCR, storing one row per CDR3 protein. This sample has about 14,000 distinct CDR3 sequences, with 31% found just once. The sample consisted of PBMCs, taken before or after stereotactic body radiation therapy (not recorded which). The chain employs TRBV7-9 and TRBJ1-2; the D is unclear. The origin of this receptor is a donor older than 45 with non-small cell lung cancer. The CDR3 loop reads CASSQDGRYYGYTF. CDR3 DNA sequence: TGTGCCAGCAGCCAGGACGGACGGTACTATGGCTACACCTTC.